The 32 T cell receptor beta chains reported below all come from one sample, sequenced in a study of tumor and adjacent non-tumor tissue in lung cancer. TCRbeta libraries were built with three rounds of nested PCR, modified from ARM-PCR. TCRdb re-analysed the multiplex PCR reads in MiXCR, keeping a single row per CDR3 protein. The sample includes 60,000 to 90,000 distinct CDR3 sequences, around 65% of them seen just once. RNA was extracted from bulk tissue without any cell sorting. Distant lung tissue was collected more than 3 cm away from the tumor edge. Sequencing was done on a sample of distant non-tumor lung tissue. These TCRs come from a woman aged 45-59 years with non-small cell lung cancer.

In its sample, this clonotype was seen many times. This rearrangement joins TRBV6-2 or TRBV6-3 to TRBJ1-5; 7 nucleotides agree with TRBD1. The CDR3 is 13 residues long. V lost 4 bases and J lost 7; bases outside the gene matches: 4. CDR1 is MNHEY and CDR2 is SVGEGT in the germline V gene. The CDR3 DNA reads TGTGCCAGCAGTTCCGACAGGGCGCAGCCCCAGCATTTT. This sequence encodes CASSSDRAQPQHF.

This chain links TRBV6-1 with TRBJ1-1; TRBD1 aligns across 7 bases. In germline, CDR1 is MNHNS, CDR2 SASEGT. The CDR3 totals 15 residues. CDR3 in DNA: TGTGTCAGTAGTATAGGACAGGTTGTAGGCACTGAAGCTTTCTTT. Its protein is CVSSIGQVVGTEAFF.

The genes are TRBV4-1 and TRBJ2-7; 12 positions agree with TRBD2. J gave up 7 bases and V 0 bases, and 10 bases lay outside the gene matches. Germline V lookup: CDR1 MGHRA, CDR2 YSYEKL. CDR3 length: 17 amino acids. The CDR3 spells CASSQDRRTSGKVEQYF. CDR3 bases: TGCGCCAGCAGCCAAGATAGGAGGACTAGCGGGAAAGTAGAGCAGTACTTC.

On this clonotype itself: Likely a read error: the CDR3 ends without its conserved phenylalanine or tryptophan. The limits of the CDR3 on the DNA are not certain, so only TCRdb's listed CDR3 is given. The chain uses TRBV20-1 and TRBJ2-5; TRBD1 is the table's D call and was not checked against the DNA. From its first to its last residue, the CDR3 has 14 amino acids. Germline-derived CDR1 and CDR2 are DFQATT and SNEGSKA (reference sequence). This chain's CDR3 is CSAREATGQETQYY.

Concerning this clonotype: The conserved phenylalanine or tryptophan normally closing the CDR3 is absent here, so this likely arose from a read error. The CDR3 DNA follows: TGTGCCAGCAGCCTTTTTGAAGACGGAGGACTCCCGGCAGGAGAGCAGTTCTTA. It specifies CASSLFEDGGLPAGEQFL. The chain links TRBV11-1 to TRBJ2-1; weak D call: TRBD2 (5 bases). The CDR3 extends over 18 amino acids. Germline V gene data show CDR1 as SGHAT and CDR2 as FQDESV (reference sequence). Deletions cut 5 bases from V and 10 bases from J, with 30 bases between.

This clonotype was observed many times. This chain links TRBV12-3 or TRBV12-4 with TRBJ2-1, with TRBD1 identical over 8 bases. Losses at the gene ends were 7 bases for V and 7 bases for J; bases not matched to a gene: 9. There are 14 residues in the CDR3. CDR3 bases: TGTGCCAGCACTTCGACAGGGGAAGTTAATGAGCAGTTCTTC. It yields the protein CASTSTGEVNEQFF.

This chain links TRBV11-1 with TRBJ2-3; 7 bases match TRBD1. V shed 4 bases and J 12 bases; nucleotides not matched to a gene: 13. The CDR3 length is 14 residues. Germline CDR1 is SGHAT and CDR2 is FQDESV (reference sequence). The CDR3 DNA sequence: TGTGCCAGCAGCTCAGCGACCGGGACAGAAACACAGTATTTT. Its translation is CASSSATGTETQYF. Together with reference TRBV11-1 and TRBJ2-3, the CDR3 gives the full variable domain: EAEVAQSPRYKITEKSQAVAFWCDPISGHATLYWYRQILGQGPELLVQFQDESVVDDSQLPKDRFSAERLKGVDSTLKIQPAELGDSAMYLCASSSATGTETQYFGPGTRLTVL.

About this clonotype itself: A much more abundant neighbour one base away suggests this may be a read error. V and J are TRBV6-2 or TRBV6-3 and TRBJ1-1; D might be TRBD1 (5 bases). This CDR3 is 15 amino acids long. Germline lookup yields CDR1 MNHEY and CDR2 SVGEGT. The CDR3, as DNA: TGTGTCAGCAGTTACCGGCAGGGTGGGAACACTGAAGCTTTCTTT. It encodes CVSSYRQGGNTEAFF.

Comments on this clonotype: Mismatch with germline at one junction end may stem from a read error. V usage is TRBV6-5 and J usage is TRBJ1-1, with D possibly matching TRBD1 (5 bases). The V gene's germline CDR1 is MNHEY and CDR2 SVGAGI. The CDR3 extends over 14 amino acids. CDR3 nucleotides: TGTGCCAGCAAGCTTACAGGTGCGAACCCTGAATCTTTCTTT. Translating gives CASKLTGANPESFF.

The chain employs TRBV28 and TRBJ2-1; no firm D call. V shed 7 bases and J shed 0 bases, with 19 bases lying between them. The CDR3 contains 17 residues. From germline, CDR1 is MDHEN and CDR2 SYDVKM. CDR3 residues: CASITRLLLSSYNEQFF. The CDR3 region has the DNA TGTGCCAGCATCACCCGACTCTTGCTGAGCTCCTACAATGAGCAGTTCTTC.

About this clonotype: A single base separates this from a much larger clone, so it may be a read error. This sequence joins TRBV24-1 and TRBJ2-1, with 9 bases aligning to TRBD2. Germline V lookup: CDR1 KGHDR, CDR2 SFDVKD. CDR3 length: 13 amino acids. The CDR3 sequence is CVTSDSPGLANFF. In nucleotides, the CDR3 is TGTGTCACCAGTGATTCTCCGGGACTAGCAAACTTCTTC.

This clonotype is a singleton in its sample. One end of the junction fails to match germline, which may point to a read error. The gene calls are TRBV29-1 and TRBJ1-3; D is unclear. The length of the CDR3 is 13 residues. The V gene's germline CDR1 is SQVTM and CDR2 ANQGSEA. The CDR3 is CNVWTDSRNTIYF. For the CDR3, the DNA is TGCAACGTTTGGACGGACTCTAGAAACACCATATATTTT.

In its sample, this clonotype was seen many times. V gene TRBV29-1 combines with J gene TRBJ2-1, with 9 bases that match TRBD1. Germline V CDR1 and CDR2: SQVTM, ANQGSEA. This CDR3 is built from 16 residues. Unmatched junction bases numbered 15, after V lost 5 bases and J lost 7 bases. In nucleotides, the CDR3 is TGCAGCGTTCAAGGACTCCGGGACAGGGATTGGAATGAGCAGTTCTTC. It encodes CSVQGLRDRDWNEQFF.

V gene TRBV5-6 combines with J gene TRBJ2-1; possible D gene TRBD2, 5 bases. There are 16 residues in the CDR3. V lost 4 bases and J 2 bases, leaving 16 bases between the germline ends. Germline CDR1 SGHDT, CDR2 YYEEEE. The CDR3 nucleotides are TGTGCCAGCAGCCCGCCGGGGATAGGGACCTACAATGAGCAGTTCTTC. Residues: CASSPPGIGTYNEQFF.

This clonotype was counted a few times. A much larger clone lies one base from this, so it may be a read error. The chain carries TRBV4-2 and TRBJ2-4, with 7 bases that match TRBD2. V trimming: 4 bases; J trimming: 3 bases; junction bases outside the gene matches: 9. CDR1 is LGHNA and CDR2 is YNFKEQ in the germline V gene. The CDR3 is 16 amino acids. CDR3 residues: CASSLETGDYKNIQYF. The CDR3 DNA is TGTGCCAGCAGCCTGGAAACCGGGGACTACAAAAACATTCAGTACTTC.

This clonotype was found once. Its ends do not fully match the called genes, so a read error is possible. The chain carries TRBV11-2 and TRBJ2-2; D not resolved. CDR1 is SGHAT, CDR2 FQNNGV, per germline. The CDR3 is made up of 12 amino acids. In DNA, the CDR3 is TGTGCTAGCAGCCCTGACACCTGGGAGCTGTTTTTT. It translates to CASSPDTWELFF.

Regarding this clonotype: The conserved phenylalanine or tryptophan is not found at the CDR3 terminus, so this likely reflects a read error. This rearrangement joins TRBV12-3 or TRBV12-4 to TRBJ2-5; maybe TRBD2 (5 bases). This CDR3 spans 14 amino acids. CDR3 protein: CVTTREAAQETQYL. In DNA, the CDR3 is TGTGTCACTACCCGTGAAGCGGCTCAAGAGACCCAGTACTTA.

Notes on this clonotype: A much larger clone differs from this one at a single base, so this may be a read error. V usage is TRBV6-5 and J usage is TRBJ1-6; 9 nucleotides align to TRBD1. Germline V gives CDR1 MNHEY, CDR2 SVGAGI. J gave up 11 bases and V 3 bases, and 11 bases lay outside the gene matches. The CDR3 has 16 residues. CDR3 sequence (DNA): TGTGCCAGCAGTTATCGAACCGGGACAGGGAGTCCACCCCTCCACTTT. Its translation: CASSYRTGTGSPPLHF.

To note about this clonotype: A read error is possible here, since a much larger clone lies one base away. The CDR3 region has the DNA TGTGCCAGCAGTTTGATCAGGGGTTACGAGCAGTACTTC. Translating gives CASSLIRGYEQYF. The genes are TRBV12-3 or TRBV12-4 and TRBJ2-7, with D perhaps TRBD1 (6 bases). The length of the CDR3 is 13 residues. The V and J ends lost 3 bases and 4 bases respectively, with 10 bases between them.

In the case of this clonotype: A read error may explain this, as a much larger clone is one base away. The chain recombines TRBV5-5 with TRBJ1-1; D gene ambiguous. This CDR3 spans 16 amino acids. CDR1 is SGHKS and CDR2 is YYEKEE in the germline V gene (reference sequence). CDR3 region: CASSLVGSLMKTEAFF. The CDR3 coding sequence is TGTGCCAGCAGCTTGGTCGGGAGTCTAATGAAGACTGAAGCTTTCTTT.

Note on this clonotype: A read error may be the cause here, since a much bigger clone is one base away. The chain links TRBV6-6 to TRBJ2-5; D is possibly TRBD2 (7 bases). This CDR3 is 16 amino acids long. Germline loops: CDR1 MNHNY, CDR2 SVGAGI (reference sequence). CDR3: CASSYPQGRGQEAQYF. In DNA, the CDR3 is TGTGCCAGCAGTTACCCCCAGGGGCGGGGGCAAGAGGCCCAGTACTTC.

This clonotype came up many times. This CDR3 is CASSRGTSEQYF. Here the CDR3 DNA reads TGTGCCAGCAGCCGCGGGACTAGCGAGCAGTACTTC. J is TRBJ2-7 and V is TRBV7-9; 8 bases fit TRBD2. This CDR3 is 12 amino acids long. V was pared by 5 bases and J by 6 bases, with 3 bases of the junction left unmatched. Germline V lookup: CDR1 SEHNR, CDR2 FQNEAQ (reference sequence).

Note on this clonotype: Germline and junction disagree at one end, which may indicate a read error. The chain links TRBV11-2 to TRBJ2-1, with D hard to call. CDR1 and CDR2 (germline): SGHAT, FQNNGV. This CDR3 region has 14 residues. The CDR3 DNA is TGCGCCAGCAGCTTCATCGCCCAATACAATGAGCAGTTCTTC. Amino acids: CASSFIAQYNEQFF.

In this sample, this clonotype turned up once. Sequence at one end of the junction differs from germline and may be a read error. The chain uses TRBV29-1 and TRBJ2-2; D possibly matches TRBD1 or TRBD2 (5 bases each). This CDR3 comprises 12 residues. CDR1 is SQVTM, CDR2 ANQGSEA, per germline. CDR3 sequence (DNA): TGCAGCATTGCCAACAGTGTGGGGGAGCTGTATTTT. Translating it yields CSIANSVGELYF.

The rearrangement uses TRBV4-1 and TRBJ1-1; tentatively, D is TRBD1 (6 bases). CDR3 length equals 16 residues. V lost 2 bases to trimming and J lost 2 bases, with 15 bases between them. Germline assignment: CDR1 MGHRA and CDR2 YSYEKL. The CDR3 DNA reads as TGCGCCAGCAGCCAATATTGTTACAGGGCAAACACTGAAGCTTTCTTT. Residues: CASSQYCYRANTEAFF.

Regarding this clonotype: Since a much larger clone is just one base distant, this may be a read error. The V call is TRBV30, the J call TRBJ2-5; no clear D. CDR1 is GTSNPN and CDR2 is SVGIG in the germline V gene (reference sequence). This CDR3 has 19 residues. Trimming removed 5 bases from V and 5 bases from J, with 33 bases in between. CDR3 loop: CAWESRPSVGSPTHETQYF. CDR3 in DNA: TGTGCCTGGGAGAGCAGACCATCCGTGGGGTCACCGACCCATGAGACCCAGTACTTC.

Regarding this clonotype: One end of the junction fails to match germline, which may point to a read error. This chain uses TRBV20-1 with TRBJ2-2, with 12 bases identical to TRBD2. CDR3 length: 16 amino acids. Germline values: CDR1 DFQATT, CDR2 SNEGSKA (reference sequence). CDR3: CSARRTSGTDTGELFF. The CDR3 nucleotides read TGCAGTGCTAGACGGACTAGCGGGACAGACACAGGGGAGCTGTTTTTT.

On this clonotype: This may be a read error, as it is one base from a much larger clone. J is TRBJ2-7 and V is TRBV20-1; tentatively, D is TRBD1 (6 bases). The germline V gene has CDR1 DFQATT and CDR2 SNEGSKA (reference sequence). This CDR3 is built from 14 residues. The ends were cut back, 3 bases at V and 3 bases at J, with 15 bases in the middle. The CDR3 nucleotides are TGCAGTGCTAGGACAAGTCTGGGACACTACGAGCAGTACTTC. Protein: CSARTSLGHYEQYF.

This clonotype was seen just once. This CDR3 fails to terminate in the conserved phenylalanine or tryptophan, so it likely reflects a read error. The rearrangement joins TRBV20-1 to TRBJ2-3; 11 bases map to TRBD2. The CDR3 sequence is 15 residues long. CDR1 is DFQATT, CDR2 SNEGSKA, per germline (reference sequence). The CDR3 loop reads CGASTSGVLEDTQYY. Written as DNA, the CDR3 is TGCGGTGCTTCGACTAGCGGGGTGTTGGAAGATACGCAGTATTAT.

The chain carries TRBV6-2 or TRBV6-3 and TRBJ2-7; D remains unclear. V dropped 7 bases and J dropped 3 bases, with 16 bases sitting between them. CDR3 length: 14 residues. The germline V gene has CDR1 MNHEY and CDR2 SVGEGT. CDR3 sequence (DNA): TGTGCCAGCACCTGGTCTGGTCTTTTCTACGAGCAGTACTTC. Its translation: CASTWSGLFYEQYF.

This clonotype was observed once. V and J are TRBV11-2 and TRBJ2-1; no clear D. From germline, CDR1 is SGHAT and CDR2 FQNNGV. V was trimmed by 3 bases and J by 16 bases, leaving 22 bases between them. The CDR3 is made up of 14 amino acids. The CDR3 region has the DNA TGTGCCAGCAGCTTTAATCCGGAAACGAATGAGCGATTCTTC. Encoded protein: CASSFNPETNERFF.

Only a few counts were recorded for this clonotype. The chain links TRBV12-3 or TRBV12-4 to TRBJ2-1; D call uncertain. Trimming took off 7 bases at V and 0 bases at J, with 13 bases between the two ends. The CDR3 length is 15 residues. In DNA, the CDR3 is TGTGCCAGCAATCCTCTTTTCGGCTCCTACAATGAGCAGTTCTTC. The encoded protein is CASNPLFGSYNEQFF.